The next 9 T cell receptor beta chains were all read from a single sample in a study of blood T cell repertoires in COVID-19. Repertoires were generated with immunoSEQ multiplex PCR, while TCRdb's copy carries only in-frame clones and drops some. This sample has about 88,000 clones, with about 88% found just once. The sequenced material came from peripheral blood. These receptors all come from a woman over 75 with acute or convalescent COVID-19.

The chain has TRBV20-1 and TRBJ2-5, with a weak D call TRBD1 (5 bases). Germline CDR1 reads DFQATT; CDR2 reads SNEGSKA (reference sequence). V was shortened by 3 bases and J by 5 bases, with 13 bases between the two germline ends. The CDR3 loop spans 13 amino acids. The CDR3 is CSASQGGWETQYF. The DNA for the CDR3 is TGCAGTGCTAGTCAGGGTGGTTGGGAGACCCAGTACTTC.

This sequence joins TRBV28 and TRBJ1-4, with 11 positions matching TRBD1. The CDR3 is 15 residues long. CDR1 is MDHEN and CDR2 is SYDVKM in the germline V gene. V gave up 2 bases and J gave up 8 bases; unmatched junction bases: 4. In DNA form, the CDR3 reads TGTGCCAGCAGTTTAGGGACAGGGGGTGAGGAAAAACTGTTTTTT. Translation gives CASSLGTGGEEKLFF.

The V call is TRBV6-6, the J call TRBJ1-5, with D perhaps TRBD1 (6 bases). The germline gives CDR1 MNHNY, CDR2 SVGAGI (reference sequence). The CDR3 spans 12 residues. The germline V and J ends were trimmed by 2 bases and 7 bases, with 6 bases remaining between them. The CDR3 region is CASSYDRQPQHF. The CDR3, as DNA: TGTGCCAGCAGTTACGACAGGCAGCCCCAGCATTTT.

In this sample, this clone turned up once. The chain carries TRBV6-5 and TRBJ2-3; TRBD2 might be the D (5 bases). The CDR3 contains 13 residues. Germline values: CDR1 MNHEY, CDR2 SVGAGI. The V gene lost 5 bases and the J gene lost 5 bases, with 11 bases spanning the gap. The CDR3 region is CASSLRRGDTQYF. The DNA for the CDR3 is TGTGCCAGCAGTCTTAGACGGGGAGATACGCAGTATTTT.

The chain joins TRBV19 to TRBJ1-2, with D maybe TRBD1 (6 bases). The germline V and J ends were trimmed by 2 bases and 3 bases, with 19 bases remaining between them. Germline CDR1 and CDR2: LNHDA and SQIVND (reference sequence). This CDR3 spans 17 amino acids. Here the CDR3 reads CASSIIGSGGAHYGYTF. CDR3 in DNA: TGTGCCAGTAGTATAATCGGATCTGGGGGGGCCCACTATGGCTACACCTTC.

Points on this clone: This CDR3 is also generated by other DNA sequences in the sample. This chain joins TRBV7-3 and TRBJ2-2; tentative D call: TRBD2 (6 bases). The CDR3 runs to 16 residues. The germline V and J ends were trimmed by 5 bases and 0 bases, with 13 bases remaining between them. Germline CDR1 reads SGHTA; CDR2 reads FQGTGA. The CDR3 sequence is CASSLTGTPNTGELFF. The CDR3 region has the DNA TGTGCCAGCAGCCTGACCGGGACTCCGAACACCGGGGAGCTGTTTTTT.

The chain couples TRBV5-6 to TRBJ2-1; TRBD1 matches 7 bases. Germline trimming cut 6 bases from V and 1 base from J; bases unmatched to any gene: 7. Germline V CDR1 and CDR2: SGHDT, YYEEEE. The CDR3 length is 15 residues. The CDR3 DNA sequence: TGTGCCAGCAACCCGCTACAGGGGTCCTACAATGAGCAGTTCTTC. It encodes CASNPLQGSYNEQFF. The variable domain in full, completed from reference TRBV5-6 and TRBJ2-1, reads DAGVTQSPTHLIKTRGQQVTLRCSPKSGHDTVSWYQQALGQGPQFIFQYYEEEERQRGNFPDRFSGHQFPNYSSELNVNALLLGDSALYLCASNPLQGSYNEQFFGPGTRLTVL.

This chain uses TRBV19 with TRBJ2-1; the D is unclear. CDR3 length: 12 residues. The germline V and J ends were trimmed by 8 bases and 3 bases, with 8 bases remaining between them. Per the germline V gene, CDR1 is LNHDA and CDR2 is SQIVND (reference sequence). The CDR3 region has the DNA TGTGCCAGTTCCTCCTTCTACAATGAGCAGTTCTTC. This codes for CASSSFYNEQFF.

The rearrangement joins TRBV2 to TRBJ1-2; 11 bases line up with TRBD1. Germline values: CDR1 SNHLY, CDR2 FYNNEI. J lost 8 bases, V lost 6 bases, and 8 bases had no gene match. The CDR3 has 14 amino acids. The CDR3 sequence is CASSPDRGPGGYTF. In nucleotides, the CDR3 is TGTGCCAGCAGCCCGGACAGGGGGCCTGGGGGCTACACCTTC. Full variable domain (rest looked up from reference TRBV2 and TRBJ1-2): EPEVTQTPSHQVTQMGQEVILRCVPISNHLYFYWYRQILGQKVEFLVSFYNNEISEKSEIFDDQFSVERPDGSNFTLKIRSTKLEDSAMYFCASSPDRGPGGYTFGSGTRLTVV.